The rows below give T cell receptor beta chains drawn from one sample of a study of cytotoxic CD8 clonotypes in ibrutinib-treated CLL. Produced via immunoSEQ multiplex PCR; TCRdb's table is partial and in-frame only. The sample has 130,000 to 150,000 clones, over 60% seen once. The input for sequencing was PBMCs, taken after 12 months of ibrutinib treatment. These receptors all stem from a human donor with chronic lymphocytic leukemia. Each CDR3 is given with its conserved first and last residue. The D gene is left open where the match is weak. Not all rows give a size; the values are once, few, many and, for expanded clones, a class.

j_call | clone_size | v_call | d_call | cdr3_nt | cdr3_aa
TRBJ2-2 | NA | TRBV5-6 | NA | TGTGCCAGCACCATGGGGTACTGGAACACCGGGGAGCTGTTTTTT | CASTMGYWNTGELFF
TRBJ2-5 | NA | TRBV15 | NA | TGTGCCACCAGCAGAGAAGAGACCCAGTACTTC | CATSREETQYF
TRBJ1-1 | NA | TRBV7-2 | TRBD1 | TGTGCCAGCAGCGCAACCGGGACAGCGAGCACTGAAGCTTTCTTT | CASSATGTASTEAFF
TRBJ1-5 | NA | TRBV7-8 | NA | TGTGCCAGCAGCTTATCCAGCAATCAGCCCCAGCATTTT | CASSLSSNQPQHF
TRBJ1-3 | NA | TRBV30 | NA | TGTGCCTGGAATAAGGGCAACTCTGGAAACACCATATATTTT | CAWNKGNSGNTIYF
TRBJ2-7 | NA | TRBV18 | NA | TGTGCCAGCTCACCACCGGGTTCCTGGATTAAATACGAGCAGTACTTC | CASSPPGSWIKYEQYF
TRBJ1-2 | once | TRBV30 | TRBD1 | TGTGCCTGGAGGCAGGACAGGGGATTTGGCTACACCTTC | CAWRQDRGFGYTF
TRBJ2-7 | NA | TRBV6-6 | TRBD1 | TGTGCCAGCAGAAATACAGGGGGAAACTCCTACGAGCAGTACTTC | CASRNTGGNSYEQYF
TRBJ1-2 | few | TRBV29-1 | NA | TGCAGCGTTGACCGAAGAGGTGGCTACACCTTC | CSVDRRGGYTF
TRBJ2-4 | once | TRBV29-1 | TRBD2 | TGCAGCGTTTCGAGACTGAGGACTAGCGGGAGATACATTCAGTACTTC | CSVSRLRTSGRYIQYF
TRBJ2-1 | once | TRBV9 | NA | TGTGCCAGCAGCCTAGGACTTTACAATGAGCAGTTCTTC | CASSLGLYNEQFF
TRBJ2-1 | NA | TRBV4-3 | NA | TGCGCCAGCAGCCTTAAACGGGACTCGGGTGAGCAGTTCTTC | CASSLKRDSGEQFF
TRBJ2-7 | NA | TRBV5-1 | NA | TGCGCCAGCAGACGGACCCTCTACGAGCAGTACTTC | CASRRTLYEQYF
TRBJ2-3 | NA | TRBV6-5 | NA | TGTGCCAGCAGTTACGGGTCGGGGACAGATACGCAGTATTTT | CASSYGSGTDTQYF
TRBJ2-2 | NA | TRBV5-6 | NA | TGTGCCAGCAGCTTGGATTTAGGTTCCGGGGAGCTGTTTTTT | CASSLDLGSGELFF
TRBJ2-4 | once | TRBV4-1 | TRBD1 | TGCGCCAGCAGCCAGACAGGGTACGATACCAAAAACATTCAGTACTTC | CASSQTGYDTKNIQYF
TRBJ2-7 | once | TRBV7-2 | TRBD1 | TGTGCCAGCAGTCGCATTGCCGGGACAGGGATTGCGGTGGTCTACGAGCAGTACTTC | CASSRIAGTGIAVVYEQYF
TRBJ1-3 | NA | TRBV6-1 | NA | TGTGCCAGCACGAGAGAGCTCTCTGGAAACACCATATATTTT | CASTRELSGNTIYF
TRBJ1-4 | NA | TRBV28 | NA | TGTGCCAGCAGTTTCAGGGGCCCATACCAATCTAAACTGTTTTTT | CASSFRGPYQSKLFF
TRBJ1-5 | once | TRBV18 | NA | TGTGCCAGCTCACCACGGGGAAGCAATCAGCCCCAGCATTTT | CASSPRGSNQPQHF
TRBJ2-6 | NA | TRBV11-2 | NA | TGTGCCAGCAGCTTAATTGTCGGGGCCAACGTCCTGACTTTC | CASSLIVGANVLTF
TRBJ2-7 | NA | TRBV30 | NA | TGTGCCTGGAGTGTCCCAAGCGAGCAGTACTTC | CAWSVPSEQYF
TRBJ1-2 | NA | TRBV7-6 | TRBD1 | TGTGCCAGCAGCTCAACAGGGGGAGAGGGCTACACCTTC | CASSSTGGEGYTF
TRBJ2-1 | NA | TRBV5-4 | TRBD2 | TGTGCCAGCAGCTTGGTAGCGGGAGAATACAATGAGCAGTTCTTC | CASSLVAGEYNEQFF
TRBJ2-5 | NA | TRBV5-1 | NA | TGCGCCAGCAGGCCAGGGTCAGAGACCCAGTACTTC | CASRPGSETQYF
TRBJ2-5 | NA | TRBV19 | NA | TGTGCCAGTAGTATACTGGGGACGGAGACCCAGTACTTC | CASSILGTETQYF
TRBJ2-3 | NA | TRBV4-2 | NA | TGTGCCAGCAGCCAATTCCTGGGTGGGGGAGATACGCAGTATTTT | CASSQFLGGGDTQYF